These 5 T cell receptor beta chains share one sample of origin, sequenced in a study of Tregs in tolerant kidney transplant recipients. Only in-frame clones appear in the TCRdb table, and some are missing; sequencing was by immunoSEQ multiplex PCR. The sample lists more than 90,000 clones, 90% to 95% occurring once. Related graft donors supplied nonmyeloablative bone marrow transplants, and mixed chimerism was transient. Specimen: CD4+ T cells from blood (PBMCs), collected 12 months after the transplant. Receptor source: a human patient who received a combined kidney and bone marrow transplant. The T cells may partly be graft donor cells.

This sequence joins TRBV14 and TRBJ2-3, with 8 bases fitting TRBD2. CDR3 length: 18 amino acids. With 1 base clipped from V and 0 bases from J, the junction kept 9 bases outside the gene matches. Looked up from germline, CDR1 is SGHDN and CDR2 is FVKESK. CDR3 loop: CASSQVPSGPGSTDTQYF. CDR3 bases: TGTGCCAGCAGCCAAGTTCCTAGCGGGCCCGGTAGCACAGATACGCAGTATTTT.

The gene calls are TRBV7-9 and TRBJ2-1; TRBD2 agrees at 14 bases. V shed 5 bases and J 4 bases; nucleotides not matched to a gene: 4. Looked up from germline, CDR1 is SEHNR and CDR2 is FQNEAQ (reference sequence). The length of the CDR3 is 16 residues. The CDR3 loop is CASSLRLAGGYNEQFF. Here the CDR3 DNA reads TGTGCCAGCAGCCTCCGACTAGCGGGAGGGTACAATGAGCAGTTCTTC.

The chain carries TRBV9 and TRBJ2-2, with D unclear. V was trimmed by 2 bases and J by 0 bases, leaving 8 bases between them. Germline assignment: CDR1 SGDLS and CDR2 YYNGEE. This CDR3 has 15 amino acids. The CDR3 sequence: CASSVGGANTGELFF. CDR3 coding DNA: TGTGCCAGCAGCGTCGGCGGCGCGAACACCGGGGAGCTGTTTTTT.

This chain joins TRBV5-6 and TRBJ1-2, with D possibly being TRBD1 (6 bases). CDR1 is SGHDT and CDR2 is YYEEEE in the germline V gene. The CDR3 is 16 residues long. The V and J ends lost 0 bases and 5 bases respectively, with 17 bases between them. The CDR3 loop reads CASSLDPGGAEYGYTF. CDR3 bases: TGTGCCAGCAGCTTGGATCCGGGGGGCGCCGAGTATGGCTACACCTTC.

The J gene is TRBJ2-7, the V gene TRBV18; 7 nucleotides align to TRBD2. The CDR3 totals 15 residues. The V gene end was trimmed by 0 bases and the J gene end by 0 bases; junction bases not matched to a gene: 2. Per the germline V gene, CDR1 is KGHSH and CDR2 is LQKENI. CDR3 sequence: CASSPPGGSSYEQYF. The CDR3 region has the DNA TGTGCCAGCTCACCACCGGGCGGGAGCTCCTACGAGCAGTACTTC.